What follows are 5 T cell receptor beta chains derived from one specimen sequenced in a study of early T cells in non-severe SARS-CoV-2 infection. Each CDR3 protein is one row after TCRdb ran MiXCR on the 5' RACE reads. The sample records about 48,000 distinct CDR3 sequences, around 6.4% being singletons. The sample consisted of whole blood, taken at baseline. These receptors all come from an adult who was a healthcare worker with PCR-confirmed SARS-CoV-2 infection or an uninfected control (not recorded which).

The CDR3: CAIYRGTGELFF. In DNA, the CDR3 is TGTGCCATTTACAGGGGGACCGGGGAGCTGTTTTTT. This chain links TRBV10-3 with TRBJ2-2, with 8 bases lining up with TRBD1. The germline V gene encodes CDR1 ENHRY and CDR2 SYGVKD. The CDR3 covers 12 residues. V gave up 9 bases and J gave up 5 bases; unmatched junction bases: 2.

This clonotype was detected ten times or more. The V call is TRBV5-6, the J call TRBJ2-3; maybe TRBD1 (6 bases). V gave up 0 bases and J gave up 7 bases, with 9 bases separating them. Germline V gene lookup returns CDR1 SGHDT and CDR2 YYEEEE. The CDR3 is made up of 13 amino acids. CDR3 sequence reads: CASSLGGTYTQYF. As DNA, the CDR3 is TGTGCCAGCAGCTTGGGTGGGACATATACGCAGTATTTT.

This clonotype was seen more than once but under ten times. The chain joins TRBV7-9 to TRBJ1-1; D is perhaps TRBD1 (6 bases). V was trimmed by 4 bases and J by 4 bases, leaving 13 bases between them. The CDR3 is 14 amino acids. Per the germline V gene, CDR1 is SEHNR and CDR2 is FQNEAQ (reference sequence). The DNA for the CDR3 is TGTGCCAGCAGCTCCTTGGGACACAGCACTGAAGCTTTCTTT. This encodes CASSSLGHSTEAFF.

The DNA of the CDR3 is TGTGCCAGCAGCTTGGGGGTACAGGGTCTGAGAACCGGGGAGCTGTTTTTT. Amino acid sequence: CASSLGVQGLRTGELFF. The rearrangement joins TRBV5-6 to TRBJ2-2; tentative D call: TRBD1 (6 bases). Trimming removed 0 bases from V and 5 bases from J, with 17 bases in between. CDR3 length: 17 residues. The germline CDR1 and CDR2 sequences are SGHDT and YYEEEE.

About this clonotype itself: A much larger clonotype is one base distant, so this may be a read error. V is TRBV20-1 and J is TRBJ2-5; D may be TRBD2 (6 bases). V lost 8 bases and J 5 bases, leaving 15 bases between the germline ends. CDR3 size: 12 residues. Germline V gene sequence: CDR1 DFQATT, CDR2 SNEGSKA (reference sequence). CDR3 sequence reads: CSTLTSRETQYF. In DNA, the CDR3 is TGCAGTACCTTAACTAGCAGGGAGACCCAGTACTTC.